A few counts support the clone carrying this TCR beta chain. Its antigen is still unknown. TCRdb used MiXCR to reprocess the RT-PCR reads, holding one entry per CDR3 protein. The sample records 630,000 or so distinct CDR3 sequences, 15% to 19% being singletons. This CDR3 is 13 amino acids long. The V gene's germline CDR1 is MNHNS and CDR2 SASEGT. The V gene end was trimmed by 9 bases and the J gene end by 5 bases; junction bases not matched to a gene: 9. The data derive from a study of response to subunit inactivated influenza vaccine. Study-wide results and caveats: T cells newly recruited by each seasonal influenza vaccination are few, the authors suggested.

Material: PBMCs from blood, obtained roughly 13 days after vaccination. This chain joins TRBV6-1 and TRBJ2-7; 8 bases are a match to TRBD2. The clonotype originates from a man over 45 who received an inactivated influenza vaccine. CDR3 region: CASTGTRGHEQYF. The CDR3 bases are TGTGCCAGTACCGGGACTAGGGGCCACGAGCAGTACTTC.